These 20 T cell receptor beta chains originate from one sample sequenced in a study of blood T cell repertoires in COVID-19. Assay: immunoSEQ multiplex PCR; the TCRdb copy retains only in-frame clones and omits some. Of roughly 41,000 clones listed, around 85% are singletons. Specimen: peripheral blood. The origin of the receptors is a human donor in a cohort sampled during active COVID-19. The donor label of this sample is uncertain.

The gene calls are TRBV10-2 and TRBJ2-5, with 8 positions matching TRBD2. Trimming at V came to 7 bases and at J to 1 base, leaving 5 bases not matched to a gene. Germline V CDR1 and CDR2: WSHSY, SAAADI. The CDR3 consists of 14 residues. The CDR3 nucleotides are TGCGCCAGCATGGGCGGGGGGAGCCAAGAGACCCAGTACTTC. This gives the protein CASMGGGSQETQYF.

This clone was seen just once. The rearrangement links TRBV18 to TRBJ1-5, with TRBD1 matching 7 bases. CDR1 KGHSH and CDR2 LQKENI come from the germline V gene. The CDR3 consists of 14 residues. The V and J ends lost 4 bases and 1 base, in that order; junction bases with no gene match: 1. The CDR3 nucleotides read TGTGCCAGCTCACAGGGACAGAGCAATCAGCCCCAGCATTTT. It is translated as CASSQGQSNQPQHF.

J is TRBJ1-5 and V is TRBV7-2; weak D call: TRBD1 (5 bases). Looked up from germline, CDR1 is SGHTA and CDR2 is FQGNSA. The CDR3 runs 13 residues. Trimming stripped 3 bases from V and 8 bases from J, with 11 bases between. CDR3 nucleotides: TGTGCCAGCAGCTTGGCCAGGGAAAAGCCCCAGCATTTT. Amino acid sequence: CASSLAREKPQHF.

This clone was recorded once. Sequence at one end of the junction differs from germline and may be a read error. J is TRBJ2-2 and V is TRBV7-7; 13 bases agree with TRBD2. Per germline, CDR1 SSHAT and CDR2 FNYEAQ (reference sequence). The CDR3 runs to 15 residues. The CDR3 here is CASSRGTSGAGELFF. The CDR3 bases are TGTGCTAGCAGCCGCGGGACTAGCGGGGCCGGGGAGCTGTTTTTT.

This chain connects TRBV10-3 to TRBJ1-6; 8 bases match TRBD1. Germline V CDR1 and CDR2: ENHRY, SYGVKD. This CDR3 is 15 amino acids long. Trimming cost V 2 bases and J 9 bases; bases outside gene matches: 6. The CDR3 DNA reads TGTGCCATCAGTGAGGGACAGGGAGAGAGTTCACCCCTCCACTTT. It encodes CAISEGQGESSPLHF.

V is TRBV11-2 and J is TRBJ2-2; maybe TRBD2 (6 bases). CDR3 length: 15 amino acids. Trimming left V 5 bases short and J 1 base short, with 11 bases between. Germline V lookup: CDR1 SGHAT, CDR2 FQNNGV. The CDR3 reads CASSGDFWNTGELFF. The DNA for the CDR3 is TGTGCCAGCAGCGGGGACTTCTGGAACACCGGGGAGCTGTTTTTT.

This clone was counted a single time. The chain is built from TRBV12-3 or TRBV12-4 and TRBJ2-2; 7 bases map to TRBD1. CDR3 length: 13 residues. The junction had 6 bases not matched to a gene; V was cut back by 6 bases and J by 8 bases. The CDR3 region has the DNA TGTGCCAGCAGCTATTCAGGGGGAGGGGAGCTGTTTTTT. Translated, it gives CASSYSGGGELFF.

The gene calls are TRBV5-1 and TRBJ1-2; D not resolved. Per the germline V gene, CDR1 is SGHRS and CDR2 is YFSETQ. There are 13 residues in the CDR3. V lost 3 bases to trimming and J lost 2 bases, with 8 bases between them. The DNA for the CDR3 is TGCGCCAGCAGCTCGCTCCAGAACTATGGCTACACCTTC. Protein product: CASSSLQNYGYTF.

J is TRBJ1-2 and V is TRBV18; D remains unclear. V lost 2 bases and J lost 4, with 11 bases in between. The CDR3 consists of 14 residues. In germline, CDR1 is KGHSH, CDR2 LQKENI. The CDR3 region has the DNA TGTGCCAGCTCACCAGGGGAGATGGGCTATGGCTACACCTTC. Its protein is CASSPGEMGYGYTF. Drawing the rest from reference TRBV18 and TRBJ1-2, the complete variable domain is NAGVMQNPRHLVRRRGQEARLRCSPMKGHSHVYWYRQLPEEGLKFMVYLQKENIIDESGMPKERFSAEFPKEGPSILRIQQVVRGDSAAYFCASSPGEMGYGYTFGSGTRLTVV.

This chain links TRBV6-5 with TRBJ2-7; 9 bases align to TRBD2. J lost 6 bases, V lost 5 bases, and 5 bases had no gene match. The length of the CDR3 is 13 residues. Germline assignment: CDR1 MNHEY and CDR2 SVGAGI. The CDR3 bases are TGTGCCAGCAGTCTAGCGGGGCCGAGCGAGCAGTACTTC. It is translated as CASSLAGPSEQYF.

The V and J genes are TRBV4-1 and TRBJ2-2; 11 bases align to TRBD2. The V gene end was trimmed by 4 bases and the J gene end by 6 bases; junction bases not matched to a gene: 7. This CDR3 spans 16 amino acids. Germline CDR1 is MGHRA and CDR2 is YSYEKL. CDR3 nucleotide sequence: TGCGCCAGCAGCCTGGGACTAGCGGAGTTTGCCGGGGAGCTGTTTTTT. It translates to CASSLGLAEFAGELFF.

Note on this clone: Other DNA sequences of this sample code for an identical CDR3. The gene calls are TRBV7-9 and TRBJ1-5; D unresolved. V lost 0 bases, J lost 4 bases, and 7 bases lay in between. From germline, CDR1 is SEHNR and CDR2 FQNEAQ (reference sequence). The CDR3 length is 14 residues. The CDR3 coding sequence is TGTGCCAGCAGCTTAGCAACCGGGAATCAGCCCCAGCATTTT. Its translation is CASSLATGNQPQHF.

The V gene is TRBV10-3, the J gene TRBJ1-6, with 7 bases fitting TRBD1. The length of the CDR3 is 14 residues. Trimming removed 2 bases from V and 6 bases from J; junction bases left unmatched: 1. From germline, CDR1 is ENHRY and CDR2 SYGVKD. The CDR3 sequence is CAISEDRVNSPLHF. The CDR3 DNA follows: TGTGCCATCAGTGAGGACAGGGTTAATTCACCCCTCCACTTT.

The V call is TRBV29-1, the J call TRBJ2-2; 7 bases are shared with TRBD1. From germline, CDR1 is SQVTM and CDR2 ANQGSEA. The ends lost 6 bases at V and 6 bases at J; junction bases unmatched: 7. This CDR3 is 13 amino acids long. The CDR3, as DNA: TGCAGCGTCGGACAGGCGGCACCCGGGGAGCTGTTTTTT. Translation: CSVGQAAPGELFF.

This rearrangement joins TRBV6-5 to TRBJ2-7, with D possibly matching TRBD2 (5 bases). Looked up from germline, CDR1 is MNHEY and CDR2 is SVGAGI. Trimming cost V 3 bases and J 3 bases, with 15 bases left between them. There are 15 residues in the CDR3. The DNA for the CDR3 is TGTGCCAGCAGTTATTTTGGGAACGGAGGCTACGAGCAGTACTTC. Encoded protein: CASSYFGNGGYEQYF.

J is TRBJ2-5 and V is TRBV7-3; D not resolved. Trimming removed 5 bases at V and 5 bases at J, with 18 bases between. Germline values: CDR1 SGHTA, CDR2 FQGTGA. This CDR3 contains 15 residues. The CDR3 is CASSATRNPWETQYF. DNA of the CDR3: TGTGCCAGCAGCGCCACAAGAAATCCATGGGAGACCCAGTACTTC.

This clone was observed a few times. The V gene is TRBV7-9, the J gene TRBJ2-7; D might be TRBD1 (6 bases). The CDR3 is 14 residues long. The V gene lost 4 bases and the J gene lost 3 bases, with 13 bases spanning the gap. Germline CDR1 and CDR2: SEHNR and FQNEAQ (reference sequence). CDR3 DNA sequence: TGTGCCAGCAGCTCGAGGGACAATTTCTACGAGCAGTACTTC. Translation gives CASSSRDNFYEQYF.

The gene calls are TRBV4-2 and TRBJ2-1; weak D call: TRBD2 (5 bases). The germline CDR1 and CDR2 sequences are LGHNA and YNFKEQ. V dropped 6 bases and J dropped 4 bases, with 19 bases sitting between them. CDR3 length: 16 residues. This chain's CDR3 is CASSGINSGRYNEQFF. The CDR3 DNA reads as TGTGCCAGCAGTGGAATCAATTCGGGAAGGTACAATGAGCAGTTCTTC.

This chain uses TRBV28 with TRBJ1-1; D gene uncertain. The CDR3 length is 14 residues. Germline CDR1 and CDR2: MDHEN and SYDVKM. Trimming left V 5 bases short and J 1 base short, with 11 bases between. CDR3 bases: TGTGCCAGCAGTCCGCTAATTCGGAACACTGAAGCTTTCTTT. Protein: CASSPLIRNTEAFF.

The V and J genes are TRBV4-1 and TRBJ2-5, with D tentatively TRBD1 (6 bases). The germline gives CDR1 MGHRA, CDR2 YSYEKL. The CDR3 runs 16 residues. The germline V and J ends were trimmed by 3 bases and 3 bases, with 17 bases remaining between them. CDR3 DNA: TGCGCCAGCAGCCACCCCCAGACAGGAACCGAAGAGACCCAGTACTTC. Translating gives CASSHPQTGTEETQYF.